At least ten counts were recorded for the clone carrying this T cell receptor (beta chain). The antigen remains unidentified. Newly diagnosed hyperthyroidism, duration under 2 months, in patients aged 18 to 65. The PBMCs were sourced from fresh peripheral blood (10 ml). This entry is derived from a study of T cells in Graves' hyperthyroidism and ophthalmopathy. Researchers took RNA transcripts and amplified the TCR beta CDR3 regions from them. An initial round of RT-PCR targeting the TCR CDR3 relied on the HTBI primer set. TCRdb reprocessed the multiplex PCR reads via MiXCR and lists one record per CDR3 protein. The repertoire holds approximately 710,000 distinct CDR3 sequences, around a sixth seen once, with about 14% in the top ten. Study results and caveats: The majority of expanded thyroid clonotypes above 0.001 also appeared in blood.

The CDR3 spans 17 residues. Losses at the gene ends were 1 base for V and 8 bases for J; bases not matched to a gene: 13. Germline-derived CDR1 and CDR2 are MNHEY and SMNVEV (reference sequence). The sample comprised blood. The receptor comes from a man between 50 and 59 years old with Graves' hyperthyroidism. The chain combines TRBV27 with TRBJ2-1; 8 nucleotides line up with TRBD2. CDR3 nucleotides: TGTGCCAGCAGTTTATTTCCGCGTCGGGAGGGCCGGGATGAGCAGTTCTTC. Translation gives CASSLFPRREGRDEQFF.